The 9 T cell receptor beta chains in this list originate from one sample, sequenced in a study of CD8 T cells in ankylosing spondylitis. Each CDR3 protein gets one entry after TCRdb re-called the 5' RACE reads with MiXCR. The sample has some 250,000 distinct CDR3 sequences; approximately 9% are singletons. Sequenced: blood, either unsorted or a sorted T cell fraction (not recorded which). These receptors were taken from a male donor with ankylosing spondylitis or in good health (not recorded which).

This clonotype came up many times. The rearrangement uses TRBV7-9 and TRBJ2-5, with D unresolved. Deletions cut 5 bases from V and 3 bases from J, with 10 bases between. This CDR3 region has 13 residues. Germline CDR1 and CDR2: SEHNR and FQNEAQ (reference sequence). The CDR3: CASSPTLKETQYF. CDR3 nucleotides: TGTGCCAGCAGCCCCACCCTCAAAGAGACCCAGTACTTC.

At least ten counts were recorded for this clonotype. This chain joins TRBV10-3 and TRBJ1-1, with TRBD1 matching over 10 bases. V lost 9 bases to trimming and J lost 2 bases; unmatched junction nucleotides: 12. The CDR3 runs 16 residues. The germline V gene encodes CDR1 ENHRY and CDR2 SYGVKD. As DNA, the CDR3 is TGTGCCATAGCGGGACAGGGGAGGGGTAAAAACACTGAAGCTTTCTTT. It specifies CAIAGQGRGKNTEAFF.

This clonotype showed up many times. This sequence joins TRBV20-1 and TRBJ2-5; the D gene is possibly TRBD2 (5 bases). Germline lookup yields CDR1 DFQATT and CDR2 SNEGSKA (reference sequence). V lost 0 bases and J 1 base, leaving 9 bases between the germline ends. The CDR3 length is 14 residues. CDR3 region: CSARDGSFQETQYF. Here the CDR3 DNA reads TGCAGTGCTAGAGATGGGAGCTTCCAAGAGACCCAGTACTTC.

This clonotype was found a few times. V gene TRBV7-2 combines with J gene TRBJ2-7; 8 bases map to TRBD1. Germline loops: CDR1 SGHTA, CDR2 FQGNSA. The ends lost 4 bases at V and 6 bases at J; junction bases unmatched: 5. The CDR3 is 13 amino acids. CDR3 coding DNA: TGTGCCAGCAGCTCCAGGACAGGGCCCGAGCAGTACTTC. This sequence encodes CASSSRTGPEQYF.

V is TRBV3-1 and J is TRBJ2-7; D not resolved. V lost 0 bases, J lost 3 bases, and 3 bases lay in between. Germline lookup yields CDR1 LGHDT and CDR2 YNNKEL (reference sequence). This CDR3 is 12 amino acids long. The CDR3 loop reads CASSQEVYEQYF. In nucleotides, the CDR3 is TGTGCCAGCAGCCAAGAAGTCTACGAGCAGTACTTC.

This clonotype was found many times. V usage is TRBV5-1 and J usage is TRBJ1-6; D possibly corresponds to TRBD1 (6 bases). V was clipped by 1 base and J by 8 bases, with 13 bases between them. Germline assignment: CDR1 SGHRS and CDR2 YFSETQ. CDR3 size: 15 residues. DNA for the CDR3: TGCGCCAGCAGCTTGTTACAGGGAGGGGATTCACCCCTCCACTTT. Translation gives CASSLLQGGDSPLHF.

This clonotype was found many times. This sequence joins TRBV10-3 and TRBJ2-3; D gene unclear. This CDR3 has 12 residues. V was cut by 2 bases and J by 4 bases, with 4 bases left in between. CDR1 is ENHRY, CDR2 SYGVKD, per germline. In DNA form, the CDR3 reads TGTGCCATCAGTGAGGGGTCAGATACGCAGTATTTT. This codes for CAISEGSDTQYF.

This clonotype was seen repeatedly, ten times or more. This chain links TRBV5-1 with TRBJ1-1; tentatively, D is TRBD1 (5 bases). The length of the CDR3 is 13 residues. Germline V gives CDR1 SGHRS, CDR2 YFSETQ. Trimming took 4 bases from V and 6 from J, leaving 13 bases between them. The CDR3 sequence: CASSARGTSEAFF. CDR3 nucleotides: TGCGCCAGCAGCGCCCGCGGGACCTCTGAAGCTTTCTTT.

The rearrangement links TRBV4-3 to TRBJ2-1; D gene unclear. Trimming pared 1 base from V and 2 bases from J, leaving 12 bases between. CDR3 length: 16 amino acids. The germline V gene encodes CDR1 LGHNA and CDR2 YSLEER. The CDR3 DNA is TGCGCCAGCAGCCAAGCCCCAGCACCGGCCTACAATGAGCAGTTCTTC. This sequence encodes CASSQAPAPAYNEQFF.